The 24 T cell receptor beta chains given below trace back to one sample, sequenced in a study of OX40 agonist ivuxolimab in advanced cancers. Library preparation was by the immunoSEQ multiplex PCR assay. TCRdb obtained this table from immuneACCESS and retained in-frame rearrangements with V and J assigned. These tables miss some clones; where compared with another copy, unresolved V genes account for less than half of the shortfall, and the remainder is unexplained. The sample profile shows over 80,000 clones; roughly 83% of them were found once. 0.7% to 0.9% of the sample rests with the top ten. The sample here was CD4+ or CD8+ T cells sorted from blood, taken in a trial of the OX40 agonist ivuxolimab. The receptor set was obtained from an adult with an advanced solid tumor such as melanoma, head and neck, liver or kidney cancer.

The chain recombines TRBV18 with TRBJ2-1; 8 positions agree with TRBD1. The CDR3 sequence is 14 residues long. Trimming at V came to 5 bases and at J to 7 bases, leaving 7 bases not matched to a gene. Germline CDR1 KGHSH, CDR2 LQKENI. CDR3 coding DNA: TGTGCCAGCTCAATTCGGCAGGGGGCGAATGAGCAGTTCTTC. Its protein product is CASSIRQGANEQFF.

CDR3 nucleotide sequence: TGTGCCAGCAGCTTCATGGGGCTAGGCGAGACCCAGTACTTC. It is translated as CASSFMGLGETQYF. The rearrangement links TRBV5-6 to TRBJ2-5; tentatively, D is TRBD1 (5 bases). V dropped 2 bases and J dropped 5 bases, with 13 bases sitting between them. CDR1 is SGHDT, CDR2 YYEEEE, per germline. The CDR3 is 14 amino acids.

The chain carries TRBV6-1 and TRBJ2-3; 7 bases line up with TRBD1. This CDR3 is 14 amino acids long. Per germline, CDR1 MNHNS and CDR2 SASEGT. Trimming cost V 3 bases and J 0 bases; bases outside gene matches: 0. This chain's CDR3 is CASSDRGSTDTQYF. The CDR3 DNA follows: TGTGCCAGCAGTGACAGGGGGAGCACAGATACGCAGTATTTT.

The chain couples TRBV6-1 to TRBJ2-6; unclear D gene. Germline CDR1 and CDR2: MNHNS and SASEGT. Trimming removed 4 bases from V and 0 bases from J, with 10 bases in between. The CDR3 sequence is 16 residues long. The CDR3 DNA follows: TGTGCCAGCAGTGGGCATCTGAGCTCTGGGGCCAACGTCCTGACTTTC. It translates to CASSGHLSSGANVLTF.

V and J are TRBV18 and TRBJ2-7, with 10 bases lining up with TRBD2. V lost 4 bases to trimming and J lost 4 bases; unmatched junction nucleotides: 7. Germline V lookup: CDR1 KGHSH, CDR2 LQKENI. The CDR3 sequence is 15 residues long. CDR3 protein: CASSLASGGEYEQYF. The CDR3 nucleotides read TGTGCCAGCTCACTGGCTAGCGGGGGCGAATACGAGCAGTACTTC.

This sequence joins TRBV4-3 and TRBJ1-4; 8 bases match TRBD1. The J segment lost 8 bases and the V segment lost 0 bases, leaving 11 bases of the junction unmatched. The CDR3 spans 17 residues. CDR1 LGHNA and CDR2 YSLEER come from the germline V gene. CDR3 sequence reads: CASSQDVVRRGREKLFF. The CDR3 nucleotides read TGCGCCAGCAGCCAAGATGTAGTTCGCAGGGGGCGAGAAAAACTGTTTTTT.

This clone has only a few counts. J is TRBJ2-5 and V is TRBV2; D remains unclear. CDR1 is SNHLY and CDR2 is FYNNEI in the germline V gene. CDR3 length: 10 residues. The ends were cut back, 4 bases at V and 5 bases at J, with 2 bases in the middle. In nucleotides, the CDR3 is TGTGCCAGCAGTGTGGAGACCCAGTACTTC. It codes for CASSVETQYF.

This clone was counted a few times. V gene TRBV9 combines with J gene TRBJ1-1; no clear D. Trimming removed 0 bases at V and 1 base at J, with 4 bases between. Germline CDR1 and CDR2: SGDLS and YYNGEE. The CDR3 has 13 residues. The CDR3 DNA sequence: TGTGCCAGCAGCGTAGCAAGGAACACTGAAGCTTTCTTT. Translation: CASSVARNTEAFF.

This sequence joins TRBV19 and TRBJ2-7; the match to TRBD1 covers 8 bases. Germline-derived CDR1 and CDR2 are LNHDA and SQIVND (reference sequence). Trimming took 5 bases from V and 7 from J; bases not matched to a gene: 10. CDR3 length: 14 amino acids. Written as DNA, the CDR3 is TGTGCCAGTAGTCCCAGAGGACAGGGTGCGGAGCAGTACTTC. Translated, it gives CASSPRGQGAEQYF. The full variable domain, in which reference TRBV19 and TRBJ2-7 provide the parts outside the CDR3, is DGGITQSPKYLFRKEGQNVTLSCEQNLNHDAMYWYRQDPGQGLRLIYYSQIVNDFQKGDIAEGYSVSREKKESFPLTVTSAQKNPTAFYLCASSPRGQGAEQYFGPGTRLTVT.

The chain employs TRBV6-1 and TRBJ2-7; 7 bases align to TRBD1. CDR1 and CDR2 (germline): MNHNS, SASEGT. V gave up 5 bases and J gave up 2 bases; unmatched junction bases: 6. This CDR3 has 14 residues. DNA for the CDR3: TGTGCCAGCAGTCAGGGACAGTTCCCCTACGAGCAGTACTTC. Amino acid sequence: CASSQGQFPYEQYF.

The chain employs TRBV5-6 and TRBJ2-3; possible D gene TRBD2, 6 bases. CDR3 length equals 13 residues. Trimming took 2 bases from V and 8 from J, leaving 12 bases between them. Looked up from germline, CDR1 is SGHDT and CDR2 is YYEEEE. The CDR3 DNA follows: TGTGCCAGCAGCTTTCGACTAGTTCGTACGCAGTATTTT. Its protein product is CASSFRLVRTQYF.

The chain recombines TRBV5-1 with TRBJ2-3, with 8 bases identical to TRBD2. The ends lost 3 bases at V and 0 bases at J; junction bases unmatched: 3. Per the germline V gene, CDR1 is SGHRS and CDR2 is YFSETQ. The CDR3 is made up of 15 amino acids. The CDR3 DNA is TGCGCCAGCAGCTCAGGACTAGCCAGCACAGATACGCAGTATTTT. Protein product: CASSSGLASTDTQYF.

The chain is built from TRBV7-9 and TRBJ1-1; unclear D gene. Germline CDR1 and CDR2: SEHNR and FQNEAQ (reference sequence). The CDR3 sequence is 14 residues long. V was pared by 1 base and J by 0 bases, with 6 bases between. CDR3: CASSLGVMNTEAFF. CDR3 nucleotide sequence: TGTGCCAGCAGCTTAGGGGTCATGAACACTGAAGCTTTCTTT.

V usage is TRBV5-4 and J usage is TRBJ2-5, with D maybe TRBD2 (5 bases). This CDR3 has 13 amino acids. Germline V CDR1 and CDR2: SGHNT, YYREEE (reference sequence). Trimming cost V 2 bases and J 4 bases, with 9 bases left between them. The CDR3 nucleotides read TGTGCCAGCAGCTTCCGGGGTTCAGAGACCCAGTACTTC. This sequence encodes CASSFRGSETQYF.

The chain employs TRBV14 and TRBJ2-2; possible D gene TRBD1, 5 bases. The CDR3 is made up of 15 amino acids. Germline lookup yields CDR1 SGHDN and CDR2 FVKESK. Trimming shortened V by 1 base and J by 6 bases, and 12 bases separated the two germline ends. CDR3: CASSQGQGWSGELFF. CDR3 DNA sequence: TGTGCCAGCAGCCAAGGCCAGGGATGGTCCGGGGAGCTGTTTTTT.

V usage is TRBV11-2 and J usage is TRBJ1-3; TRBD1 might be the D (5 bases). The CDR3 contains 16 residues. Germline V CDR1 and CDR2: SGHAT, FQNNGV. The V end lost 2 bases, the J end lost 0 bases, and 11 bases lay between the germline ends. CDR3 sequence (DNA): TGTGCCAGCAGCTTATCCGCAGGGAGCTCTGGAAACACCATATATTTT. Protein sequence: CASSLSAGSSGNTIYF.

The V gene is TRBV18, the J gene TRBJ1-5, with 8 bases lining up with TRBD1. V was pared by 1 base and J by 3 bases, with 2 bases of the junction left unmatched. Per the germline V gene, CDR1 is KGHSH and CDR2 is LQKENI. The CDR3 is 15 amino acids. The CDR3 bases are TGTGCCAGCTCACCACAACAGGGGGACAATCAGCCCCAGCATTTT. Residues: CASSPQQGDNQPQHF.

The DNA of the CDR3 is TGTGCCACCAGCAATAGCGGGGGGACACAAGAGACCCAGTACTTC. It specifies CATSNSGGTQETQYF. The chain uses TRBV15 and TRBJ2-5; 10 nucleotides match TRBD2. With 4 bases clipped from V and 2 bases from J, the junction kept 4 bases outside the gene matches. The CDR3 extends over 15 amino acids. Germline V CDR1 and CDR2: LNHNV, YYDKDF (reference sequence).

Notes on this clone: This sample also contains other DNA sequences that code for the same CDR3. CDR3 nucleotides: TGTGCCAGCAGTTACTCGAACCAGGGGTCCTACGAGCAGTACTTC. Its protein product is CASSYSNQGSYEQYF. The chain employs TRBV6-5 and TRBJ2-7; D possibly corresponds to TRBD1 (6 bases). The CDR3 totals 15 residues. CDR1 is MNHEY, CDR2 SVGAGI, per germline. Trimming shortened V by 0 bases and J by 1 base, and 10 bases separated the two germline ends.

The V and J genes are TRBV18 and TRBJ1-1; D call uncertain. This CDR3 spans 15 amino acids. The V gene lost 3 bases and the J gene lost 2 bases, with 13 bases spanning the gap. Germline lookup yields CDR1 KGHSH and CDR2 LQKENI. The CDR3 nucleotides are TGTGCCAGCTCACCCCCAGGCGGTTTTAACACTGAAGCTTTCTTT. Translation: CASSPPGGFNTEAFF. The variable domain in full, completed from reference TRBV18 and TRBJ1-1, reads NAGVMQNPRHLVRRRGQEARLRCSPMKGHSHVYWYRQLPEEGLKFMVYLQKENIIDESGMPKERFSAEFPKEGPSILRIQQVVRGDSAAYFCASSPPGGFNTEAFFGQGTRLTVV.

This chain joins TRBV10-3 and TRBJ1-4; D gene uncertain. The germline V gene has CDR1 ENHRY and CDR2 SYGVKD. The CDR3 is 15 amino acids. The V gene lost 0 bases and the J gene lost 4 bases, with 9 bases spanning the gap. The CDR3 reads CAISESVDGNEKLFF. The CDR3 DNA reads TGTGCCATCAGTGAGTCTGTTGATGGTAATGAAAAACTGTTTTTT.

This clone has a single count. The chain employs TRBV7-2 and TRBJ2-5; TRBD2 agrees at 7 bases. Per germline, CDR1 SGHTA and CDR2 FQGNSA. The J segment lost 2 bases and the V segment lost 6 bases, leaving 12 bases of the junction unmatched. There are 16 residues in the CDR3. In nucleotides, the CDR3 is TGTGCCAGCAGTCGTAATCCAGCGGGGAAACAAGAGACCCAGTACTTC. It yields the protein CASSRNPAGKQETQYF.

The V gene is TRBV10-3, the J gene TRBJ1-4, with no clear D. The CDR3 is 14 residues long. V lost 6 bases, J lost 0 bases, and 8 bases lay in between. Germline lookup yields CDR1 ENHRY and CDR2 SYGVKD. The CDR3 DNA follows: TGTGCCATCAGCGCGGGTACAACTAATGAAAAACTGTTTTTT. Protein product: CAISAGTTNEKLFF.

This clone was counted between two and nine times. The rearrangement links TRBV27 to TRBJ1-2; D unclear. The CDR3 sequence is 13 residues long. The V end lost 5 bases, the J end lost 2 bases, and 9 bases lay between the germline ends. Germline loops: CDR1 MNHEY, CDR2 SMNVEV (reference sequence). The CDR3 protein is CASSGPENYGYTF. DNA of the CDR3: TGTGCCAGCAGTGGGCCGGAGAACTATGGCTACACCTTC.